What follows are 17 T cell receptor beta chains derived from one specimen sequenced in a study of OX40 agonist ivuxolimab in advanced cancers. Assay used: immunoSEQ multiplex PCR; TCRdb lists only in-frame clones, some missing. Of around 30,000 clones listed, around 84% are singletons. The starting material was CD4+ or CD8+ T cells sorted from blood, obtained in a trial of the OX40 agonist ivuxolimab. These receptors were collected from an adult with an advanced solid tumor such as melanoma, head and neck, liver or kidney cancer.

The chain recombines TRBV25-1 with TRBJ2-3; D is possibly TRBD2 (6 bases). CDR1 is MGHDK, CDR2 SYGVNS, per germline. This CDR3 spans 13 amino acids. The V gene lost 1 base and the J gene lost 4 bases, with 6 bases spanning the gap. The CDR3 loop is CASSEWGADTQYF. CDR3 sequence (DNA): TGTGCCAGCAGTGAATGGGGGGCAGATACGCAGTATTTT.

This clone appeared a single time. The chain links TRBV27 to TRBJ2-7, with unresolved D. The V end was cut by 3 bases, the J end by 5 bases, with 5 bases between. The CDR3 spans 11 residues. The germline CDR1 and CDR2 sequences are MNHEY and SMNVEV (reference sequence). The CDR3 bases are TGTGCCAGCAGTTTGAATGACGAGCAGTACTTC. Translating it yields CASSLNDEQYF.

This chain uses TRBV28 with TRBJ2-7; D tentatively reads TRBD1 or TRBD2 (5 bases each). V was shortened by 4 bases and J by 3 bases, with 13 bases between the two germline ends. This CDR3 contains 14 residues. Germline V lookup: CDR1 MDHEN, CDR2 SYDVKM. In DNA form, the CDR3 reads TGTGCCAGCAGTTGGGACCCCGGGGACTACGAGCAGTACTTC. Encoded protein: CASSWDPGDYEQYF.

This chain links TRBV23-1 with TRBJ2-5; 13 nucleotides line up with TRBD2. TRBV23-1 is filed as an ORF, its function uncertain. Unmatched junction bases numbered 1, after V lost 2 bases and J lost 4 bases. The CDR3 totals 15 residues. The CDR3: CASSQRTSGRETQYF. The CDR3, as DNA: TGCGCCAGCAGTCAACGGACTAGCGGGAGAGAGACCCAGTACTTC.

The chain uses TRBV27 and TRBJ2-7; 8 nucleotides agree with TRBD1. Germline V lookup: CDR1 MNHEY, CDR2 SMNVEV (reference sequence). CDR3 length: 15 amino acids. After removal of 5 bases from V and 2 bases from J, the junction contained 8 bases not matched to a gene. This chain's CDR3 is CASSPSPTGAYEQYF. CDR3 sequence (DNA): TGTGCCAGCAGTCCCTCTCCGACAGGGGCCTACGAGCAGTACTTC.

The chain combines TRBV7-6 with TRBJ2-7; tentative D call: TRBD2 (5 bases). This CDR3 spans 17 amino acids. The V end was cut by 0 bases, the J end by 2 bases, with 17 bases between. Germline lookup yields CDR1 SGHVS and CDR2 FNYEAQ. CDR3 DNA sequence: TGTGCCAGCAGCTTAGCAGAGGGTAAAGGGAACCCCTACGAGCAGTACTTC. Translating gives CASSLAEGKGNPYEQYF.

This clone was counted once. The chain links TRBV29-1 to TRBJ1-2; D is ambiguous. V dropped 0 bases and J dropped 4 bases, with 6 bases sitting between them. Germline lookup yields CDR1 SQVTM and CDR2 ANQGSEA. The CDR3 runs to 12 residues. The CDR3 nucleotides are TGCAGCGTTGAAGAGGGCATCTATGGCTACACCTTC. Amino acid sequence: CSVEEGIYGYTF. The full variable domain, its missing parts supplied by reference TRBV29-1 and TRBJ1-2, is SAVISQKPSRDICQRGTSLTIQCQVDSQVTMMFWYRQQPGQSLTLIATANQGSEATYESGFVIDKFPISRPNLTFSTLTVSNMSPEDSSIYLCSVEEGIYGYTFGSGTRLTVV.

The chain couples TRBV6-5 to TRBJ2-7; D might be TRBD1 (6 bases). Germline lookup yields CDR1 MNHEY and CDR2 SVGAGI. The CDR3 is 15 residues long. Trimming removed 0 bases at V and 4 bases at J, with 13 bases between. This CDR3 is CASSYSEGEGYEQYF. The CDR3 DNA reads as TGTGCCAGCAGTTACTCAGAGGGGGAAGGGTACGAGCAGTACTTC.

The chain employs TRBV7-6 and TRBJ2-7; 7 nucleotides align to TRBD2. Germline CDR1 reads SGHVS; CDR2 reads FNYEAQ. V was clipped by 0 bases and J by 0 bases; unmatched bases: 2. The length of the CDR3 is 15 residues. The chain's CDR3 is CASSLAGGDSYEQYF. DNA of the CDR3: TGTGCCAGCAGCTTAGCGGGAGGGGACTCCTACGAGCAGTACTTC.

This clone occurred a few times. The chain employs TRBV27 and TRBJ2-7; D might be TRBD1 or TRBD2, each matching 6 bases. The CDR3 sequence is 16 residues long. CDR1 and CDR2 (germline): MNHEY, SMNVEV (reference sequence). V dropped 6 bases and J dropped 11 bases, with 29 bases sitting between them. This CDR3 reads CASRSLEGGYTTTEYF. The CDR3 DNA is TGTGCCAGCAGGTCTTTAGAGGGGGGCTACACGACTACGGAGTACTTC.

The V and J genes are TRBV4-3 and TRBJ1-2, with 8 bases lining up with TRBD1. The J segment lost 0 bases and the V segment lost 5 bases, leaving 5 bases of the junction unmatched. The germline gives CDR1 LGHNA, CDR2 YSLEER. The CDR3 totals 15 residues. In DNA, the CDR3 is TGCGCCAGCAGCTGGGACAGGTACCCTAACTATGGCTACACCTTC. This translates into CASSWDRYPNYGYTF.

This sequence joins TRBV12-5 and TRBJ2-1; 8 positions agree with TRBD2. Germline lookup yields CDR1 LGHNT and CDR2 FRNRAP. The J segment lost 8 bases and the V segment lost 9 bases, leaving 3 bases of the junction unmatched. The CDR3 is 11 residues long. The CDR3 nucleotides are TGTGCTAGCCGGGAGGGCGATGAGCAGTTCTTC. Encoded protein: CASREGDEQFF. Combining the CDR3 with reference TRBV12-5 and TRBJ2-1 gives the whole variable domain DARVTQTPRHKVTEMGQEVTMRCQPILGHNTVFWYRQTMMQGLELLAYFRNRAPLDDSGMPKDRFSAEMPDATLATLKIQPSEPRDSAVYFCASREGDEQFFGPGTRLTVL.

The chain recombines TRBV7-9 with TRBJ1-3; TRBD1 matches 10 bases. This CDR3 comprises 17 residues. The J segment lost 0 bases and the V segment lost 3 bases, leaving 5 bases of the junction unmatched. CDR1 and CDR2 from the germline V gene are SEHNR and FQNEAQ (reference sequence). The DNA for the CDR3 is TGTGCCAGCAGCTTGGGAAGGGACAGGGGCTCTGGAAACACCATATATTTT. It translates to CASSLGRDRGSGNTIYF.

This chain connects TRBV19 to TRBJ2-7; D is possibly TRBD1 or TRBD2 (5 bases each). Trimming left V 0 bases short and J 4 bases short, with 13 bases between. This CDR3 has 15 residues. CDR1 and CDR2 from the germline V gene are LNHDA and SQIVND (reference sequence). CDR3 loop: CASSIDLRGPYEQYF. CDR3 bases: TGTGCCAGTAGTATAGATCTACGGGGCCCTTACGAGCAGTACTTC.

Only a few counts were recorded for this clone. The CDR3 spells CASSLHGGGYEQYF. DNA for the CDR3: TGTGCCAGCAGCTTACATGGGGGAGGCTACGAGCAGTACTTC. The V gene is TRBV7-2, the J gene TRBJ2-7, with D tentatively TRBD2 (6 bases). V lost 2 bases and J 3 bases, leaving 11 bases between the germline ends. From germline, CDR1 is SGHTA and CDR2 FQGNSA. CDR3 length equals 14 residues.

The CDR3 sequence: CASRPGLAYEQYF. CDR3 in DNA: TGTGCCAGCAGGCCGGGACTAGCCTACGAGCAGTACTTC. The rearrangement joins TRBV28 to TRBJ2-7; 8 bases are a match to TRBD2. This CDR3 comprises 13 residues. The J segment lost 2 bases and the V segment lost 6 bases, leaving 3 bases of the junction unmatched. Looked up from germline, CDR1 is MDHEN and CDR2 is SYDVKM.

The genes are TRBV27 and TRBJ2-1; D ambiguous. Germline CDR1 reads MNHEY; CDR2 reads SMNVEV (reference sequence). V shed 2 bases and J shed 1 base, with 6 bases lying between them. The CDR3 spans 14 residues. The CDR3, as DNA: TGTGCCAGCAGTTTAAAGGGTTCCTACAATGAGCAGTTCTTC. Residues: CASSLKGSYNEQFF.